This paragraph covers one TCR beta chain sequence. The antigen is unknown. The authors incorporated unique molecular identifiers into the TCR beta cDNA libraries. TCRdb independently ran MiXCR on the PCR reads; one entry per CDR3 protein. The table records 450,000 to 700,000 distinct CDR3 sequences, roughly 47% of them present only once. The sample originates from a study of post-analysis software for immune sequencing data. Study-level findings and limits: Batch-matched samples strongly co-clustered by F measure.

The TCR comes from a girl under 18 with multiple sclerosis. Sequences were obtained from blood.

The CDR3: CASSAPIGTGETEAFF. The CDR3, as DNA: TGTGCCAGCAGTGCCCCCATAGGGACAGGGGAAACTGAAGCTTTCTTT. The rearrangement links TRBV28 to TRBJ1-1, with 10 positions matching TRBD1. The trim removed 5 bases at V and 5 bases at J, leaving 11 bases unmatched. This CDR3 contains 16 residues. CDR1 is MDHEN, CDR2 SYDVKM, per germline.